Listed below are T cell receptor beta chains from one sample, sequenced in a study of chemoradiotherapy in HPV16-positive cancers. Sequenced by immunoSEQ multiplex PCR; TCRdb stores in-frame clones only, minus some. The sample lists some 70,000 clones, around nine tenths occurring once. This specimen consisted of blood, obtained from a patient who underwent chemoradiotherapy. These receptors were collected from a human donor with HPV-associated anogenital cancer. Both conserved end residues are part of each CDR3. Fields, in order: CDR3 protein, CDR3 DNA, clone size, D gene, V gene, J gene. A D gene is named only where the DNA matches it firmly. Clone size is not always given. Where it is, it says once, few, many or a class for expanded clones.

cdr3_aa: CAISGGQGANYGYTF
cdr3_nt: TGTGCCATCAGTGGAGGACAGGGGGCTAACTATGGCTACACCTTC
clone_size: NA
d_call: TRBD1
v_call: TRBV10-3
j_call: TRBJ1-2

cdr3_aa: CASSPPGGLNTEAFF
cdr3_nt: TGTGCCAGCTCACCACCGGGGGGATTGAACACTGAAGCTTTCTTT
clone_size: NA
d_call: NA
v_call: TRBV18
j_call: TRBJ1-1

cdr3_aa: CASSLSRGGGNQPQHF
cdr3_nt: TGTGCCAGCAGTTTATCGAGAGGGGGCGGGAATCAGCCCCAGCATTTT
clone_size: NA
d_call: TRBD1
v_call: TRBV27
j_call: TRBJ1-5

cdr3_aa: CASSILAGEETQYF
cdr3_nt: TGTGCCAGTAGTATATTAGCGGGGGAAGAGACCCAGTACTTC
clone_size: NA
d_call: TRBD2
v_call: TRBV19
j_call: TRBJ2-5

cdr3_aa: CASSLVPSPTAVVTEAFF
cdr3_nt: TGTGCCAGCAGCTTAGTCCCTTCCCCGACAGCGGTGGTGACTGAAGCTTTCTTT
clone_size: NA
d_call: NA
v_call: TRBV7-9
j_call: TRBJ1-1

cdr3_aa: CASREVTGSTDTQYF
cdr3_nt: TGTGCCAGCCGTGAAGTGACGGGTAGCACAGATACGCAGTATTTT
clone_size: NA
d_call: NA
v_call: TRBV6-1
j_call: TRBJ2-3

cdr3_aa: CASSYGLTGETQYF
cdr3_nt: TGTGCCAGCAGTTACGGGCTCACCGGAGAGACCCAGTACTTC
clone_size: NA
d_call: NA
v_call: TRBV6-5
j_call: TRBJ2-5

cdr3_aa: CAISETPSGAGDYGYTF
cdr3_nt: TGTGCCATCAGTGAGACACCTTCGGGGGCAGGGGACTATGGCTACACCTTC
clone_size: NA
d_call: NA
v_call: TRBV10-3
j_call: TRBJ1-2

cdr3_aa: CASGGDDGYTF
cdr3_nt: TGTGCCAGTGGGGGGGACGATGGCTACACCTTC
clone_size: NA
d_call: NA
v_call: TRBV28
j_call: TRBJ1-2

cdr3_aa: CASSPRTGGTEAFF
cdr3_nt: TGTGCCAGCAGCCCAAGGACAGGGGGTACTGAAGCTTTCTTT
clone_size: NA
d_call: TRBD1
v_call: TRBV5-4
j_call: TRBJ1-1

cdr3_aa: CASSLGGNTNTEAFF
cdr3_nt: TGTGCCAGCAGCTTGGGTGGGAACACGAACACTGAAGCTTTCTTT
clone_size: NA
d_call: NA
v_call: TRBV5-5
j_call: TRBJ1-1

cdr3_aa: CASSQMRRDNEQFF
cdr3_nt: TGTGCCAGCAGCCAAATGCGACGGGACAATGAGCAGTTCTTC
clone_size: once
d_call: NA
v_call: TRBV5-6
j_call: TRBJ2-1

cdr3_aa: CASSYSSSPNTEAFF
cdr3_nt: TGTGCCAGCAGTTACTCCTCCAGCCCGAACACTGAAGCTTTCTTT
clone_size: once
d_call: NA
v_call: TRBV6-5
j_call: TRBJ1-1

cdr3_aa: CSVGRGGMHGYTF
cdr3_nt: TGCAGCGTAGGGAGAGGGGGCATGCATGGCTACACCTTC
clone_size: NA
d_call: TRBD1
v_call: TRBV29-1
j_call: TRBJ1-2

cdr3_aa: CASSRDRDTEAFF
cdr3_nt: TGTGCCAGCAGCAGGGACAGGGACACTGAAGCTTTCTTT
clone_size: NA
d_call: TRBD1
v_call: TRBV2
j_call: TRBJ1-1

cdr3_aa: CASSQPGQGMHQPQHF
cdr3_nt: TGCGCCAGCAGCCAACCGGGACAGGGGATGCATCAGCCCCAGCATTTT
clone_size: NA
d_call: TRBD1
v_call: TRBV4-1
j_call: TRBJ1-5

cdr3_aa: CASSPRPDRDIQYF
cdr3_nt: TGTGCCAGCTCCCCACGTCCCGACAGAGACATTCAGTACTTC
clone_size: NA
d_call: NA
v_call: TRBV18
j_call: TRBJ2-4

cdr3_aa: CASGLAETQYF
cdr3_nt: TGTGCTAGTGGTTTGGCAGAGACCCAGTACTTC
clone_size: NA
d_call: NA
v_call: TRBV12-5
j_call: TRBJ2-5

cdr3_aa: CASSLSQVYEQYF
cdr3_nt: TGTGCCAGCAGTTTATCCCAGGTCTACGAGCAGTACTTC
clone_size: NA
d_call: NA
v_call: TRBV28
j_call: TRBJ2-7

cdr3_aa: CASMIKAETGAFF
cdr3_nt: TGTGCCAGCATGATTAAAGCGGAGACAGGGGCTTTCTTT
clone_size: few
d_call: TRBD1
v_call: TRBV7-9
j_call: TRBJ1-1

cdr3_aa: CASAAGQETQYF
cdr3_nt: TGTGCCAGCGCGGCAGGCCAAGAGACCCAGTACTTC
clone_size: NA
d_call: NA
v_call: TRBV2
j_call: TRBJ2-5

cdr3_aa: CAWSSTLSYNEQFF
cdr3_nt: TGTGCCTGGAGTTCCACTCTGTCTTACAATGAGCAGTTCTTC
clone_size: NA
d_call: NA
v_call: TRBV30
j_call: TRBJ2-1

cdr3_aa: CASSYRDRLTSYEQYF
cdr3_nt: TGCGCCAGCAGCTATAGAGACAGGCTCACCTCCTACGAGCAGTACTTC
clone_size: NA
d_call: NA
v_call: TRBV5-1
j_call: TRBJ2-7

cdr3_aa: CASSLSSLTGATTDTQYF
cdr3_nt: TGTGCCAGCAGTTTAAGCTCCCTAACAGGGGCGACCACAGATACGCAGTATTTT
clone_size: NA
d_call: TRBD1
v_call: TRBV27
j_call: TRBJ2-3

cdr3_aa: CASRSASGRTYEQYF
cdr3_nt: TGTGCCAGCAGGTCAGCCAGCGGGAGGACCTACGAGCAGTACTTC
clone_size: NA
d_call: TRBD2
v_call: TRBV28
j_call: TRBJ2-7

cdr3_aa: CAWSVGGHTGELFF
cdr3_nt: TGTGCCTGGAGTGTGGGGGGGCACACCGGGGAGCTGTTTTTT
clone_size: once
d_call: NA
v_call: TRBV30
j_call: TRBJ2-2

cdr3_aa: CATSQDRSSYEQYF
cdr3_nt: TGTGCCACCTCCCAGGACAGGAGCTCCTACGAGCAGTACTTC
clone_size: NA
d_call: TRBD1
v_call: TRBV19
j_call: TRBJ2-7

cdr3_aa: CASSLPVTYEQYF
cdr3_nt: TGTGCCAGCAGTTTACCTGTTACCTACGAGCAGTACTTC
clone_size: NA
d_call: NA
v_call: TRBV28
j_call: TRBJ2-7

cdr3_aa: CASSDTGAYTF
cdr3_nt: TGCGCCAGCAGCGATACAGGGGCATACACCTTC
clone_size: NA
d_call: TRBD1
v_call: TRBV5-1
j_call: TRBJ1-2

cdr3_aa: CASSSNQGPQHF
cdr3_nt: TGTGCCAGCAGTTCGAACCAGGGCCCCCAGCATTTT
clone_size: NA
d_call: NA
v_call: TRBV28
j_call: TRBJ1-5

cdr3_aa: CASSIRQNKNIQYF
cdr3_nt: TGTGCCAGTAGTATCCGACAGAACAAAAACATTCAGTACTTC
clone_size: NA
d_call: NA
v_call: TRBV19
j_call: TRBJ2-4

cdr3_aa: CASSLRDRAEEQFF
cdr3_nt: TGTGCCAGCAGCTTAAGGGACAGGGCGGAGGAGCAGTTCTTC
clone_size: NA
d_call: TRBD1
v_call: TRBV11-3
j_call: TRBJ2-1

cdr3_aa: CASSQISDSLSYEQYF
cdr3_nt: TGTGCCAGCAGCCAAATCTCGGACAGTCTATCCTACGAGCAGTACTTC
clone_size: NA
d_call: NA
v_call: TRBV4-2
j_call: TRBJ2-7

cdr3_aa: CSGGGRNQPQHF
cdr3_nt: TGCAGCGGGGGAGGGCGCAATCAGCCCCAGCATTTT
clone_size: NA
d_call: NA
v_call: TRBV29-1
j_call: TRBJ1-5

cdr3_aa: CAIGATEAFF
cdr3_nt: TGTGCCATCGGGGCTACTGAAGCTTTCTTT
clone_size: NA
d_call: NA
v_call: TRBV10-3
j_call: TRBJ1-1

cdr3_aa: CASSGLAGGQETQYF
cdr3_nt: TGTGCCAGCAGTGGGCTAGCGGGGGGCCAAGAGACCCAGTACTTC
clone_size: NA
d_call: TRBD2
v_call: TRBV6-5
j_call: TRBJ2-5

cdr3_aa: CASSYSSGGPNEQYF
cdr3_nt: TGTGCCAGCAGTTACTCTAGCGGGGGGCCCAACGAGCAGTACTTC
clone_size: NA
d_call: TRBD2
v_call: TRBV6-5
j_call: TRBJ2-7

cdr3_aa: CASSLGTGGEQYF
cdr3_nt: TGTGCCAGCAGCCTTGGGACAGGGGGCGAGCAGTACTTC
clone_size: NA
d_call: TRBD1
v_call: TRBV11-2
j_call: TRBJ2-7

cdr3_aa: CASRTGTATYEQYF
cdr3_nt: TGTGCCAGCAGGACCGGGACAGCCACCTACGAGCAGTACTTC
clone_size: NA
d_call: TRBD1
v_call: TRBV28
j_call: TRBJ2-7